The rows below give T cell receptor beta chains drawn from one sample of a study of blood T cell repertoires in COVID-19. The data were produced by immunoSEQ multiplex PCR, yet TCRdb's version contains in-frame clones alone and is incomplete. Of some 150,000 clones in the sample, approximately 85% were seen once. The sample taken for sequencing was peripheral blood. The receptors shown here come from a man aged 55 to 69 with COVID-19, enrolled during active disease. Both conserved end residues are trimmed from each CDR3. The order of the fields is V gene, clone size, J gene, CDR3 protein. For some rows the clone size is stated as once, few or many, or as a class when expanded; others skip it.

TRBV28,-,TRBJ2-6,ASSPIGAVAGSGANVLT
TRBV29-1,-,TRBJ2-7,SVERTAGTEQY
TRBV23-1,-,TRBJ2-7,ASSQGHPYSCYEQY
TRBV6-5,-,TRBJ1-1,ASSYSVRDYEAF
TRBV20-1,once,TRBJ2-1,SASLSQGYYEQF
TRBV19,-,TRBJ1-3,ASSGQGGNTIY
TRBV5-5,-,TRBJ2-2,ASSLVQGAGELF
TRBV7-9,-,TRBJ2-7,ASSPSGTFAYEQY
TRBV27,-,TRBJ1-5,ASSLGQGQPQH
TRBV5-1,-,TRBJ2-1,ATYRGSGGYEQF
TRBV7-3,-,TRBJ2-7,ASSLGASSYEQY
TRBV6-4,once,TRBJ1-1,ASSVSGAAAEAF
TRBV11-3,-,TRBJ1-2,ASSPEAGGVGYT
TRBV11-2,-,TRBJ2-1,ASSSITSGSWDEQF
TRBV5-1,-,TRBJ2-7,ASSSRSGTSGTYEQY
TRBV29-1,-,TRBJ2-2,SVTDRLNTGELF